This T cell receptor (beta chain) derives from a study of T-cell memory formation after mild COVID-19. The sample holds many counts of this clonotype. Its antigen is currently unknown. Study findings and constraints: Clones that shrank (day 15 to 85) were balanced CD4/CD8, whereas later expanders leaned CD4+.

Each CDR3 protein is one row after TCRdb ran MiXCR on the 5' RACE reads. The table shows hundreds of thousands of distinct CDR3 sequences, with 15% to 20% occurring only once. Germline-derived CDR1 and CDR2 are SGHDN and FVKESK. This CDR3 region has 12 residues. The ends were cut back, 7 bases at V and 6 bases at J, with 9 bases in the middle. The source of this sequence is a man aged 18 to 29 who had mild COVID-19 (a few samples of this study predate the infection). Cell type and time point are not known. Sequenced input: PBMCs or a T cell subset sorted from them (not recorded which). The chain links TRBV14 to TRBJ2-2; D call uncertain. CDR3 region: CASKSPPGELFF. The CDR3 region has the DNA TGTGCCAGCAAGAGCCCCCCCGGGGAGCTGTTTTTT.